The entry below describes one TCR beta chain. The antigen is undetermined. The V end was cut by 5 bases, the J end by 2 bases, with 10 bases between. CDR1 and CDR2 (germline): SGHNT, YENEEA. There are 14 residues in the CDR3. The repertoire was sequenced with immunoSEQ multiplex PCR; TCRdb's copy has only in-frame clones and lacks some. The sample consists of roughly 160,000 clones, approximately 92% of them appearing once. These data are taken from a study of T cell responses to AZD1222 COVID-19 vaccine. Study-wide points: It should be noted that donors were predominantly white British and more often female, and clonal diversity was possibly underestimated.

This receptor was identified in an adult in good health. The sequences come from peripheral blood, collected on day 0 of AZD1222 vaccination. This rearrangement joins TRBV11-3 to TRBJ1-3; possible D gene TRBD1, 6 bases. CDR3 bases: TGTGCCAGCAGCCTAGCAGGGGCTGGAAACACCATATATTTT. It is translated as CASSLAGAGNTIYF.